This TCR beta chain comes out of a study of CD8+CD57+ T cells in acquired aplastic anemia. For CDR3 and TCR beta VDJ profiling, genomic DNA was the template used. TCRdb reprocessed the reads with MiXCR, giving one entry per CDR3 protein. Of about 160,000 distinct CDR3 sequences listed, less than 60% were seen once; the top ten hold approximately 2.9%. The V gene's germline CDR1 is SGHTA and CDR2 FQGNSA. This CDR3 is 15 amino acids long. The V gene end was trimmed by 1 base and the J gene end by 4 bases; junction bases not matched to a gene: 2. Patients selected for sequencing had displayed CD8+CD57+ cell expansion by flow cytometry.

This receptor was obtained from a human donor with aplastic anemia. This chain connects TRBV7-2 to TRBJ2-3; the match to TRBD1 covers 10 bases. The source material was sorted CD4+, CD8+, or CD8+CD57+ T cells (not recorded which) from PBMCs. CDR3 loop: CASSLGTGGSDTQYF. The CDR3 nucleotides read TGTGCCAGCAGCTTAGGGACAGGGGGGTCAGATACGCAGTATTTT.